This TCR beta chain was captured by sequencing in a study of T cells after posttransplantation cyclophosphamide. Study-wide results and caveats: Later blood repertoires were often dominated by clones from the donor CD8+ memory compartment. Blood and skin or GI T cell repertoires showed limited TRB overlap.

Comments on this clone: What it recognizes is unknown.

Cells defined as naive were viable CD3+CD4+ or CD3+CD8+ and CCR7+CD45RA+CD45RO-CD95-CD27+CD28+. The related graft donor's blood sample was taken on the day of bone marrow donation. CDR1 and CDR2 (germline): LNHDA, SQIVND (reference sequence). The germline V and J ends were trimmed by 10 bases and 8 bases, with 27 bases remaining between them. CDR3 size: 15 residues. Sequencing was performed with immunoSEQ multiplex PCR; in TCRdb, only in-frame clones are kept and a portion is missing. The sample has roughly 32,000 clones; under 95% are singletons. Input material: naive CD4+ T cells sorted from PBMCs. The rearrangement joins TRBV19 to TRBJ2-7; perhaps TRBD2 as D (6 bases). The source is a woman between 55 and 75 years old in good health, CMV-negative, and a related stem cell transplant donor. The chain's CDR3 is CATSSEARGPSKQYF. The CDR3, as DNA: TGTGCCACTTCCTCGGAGGCGCGGGGTCCCTCGAAGCAGTACTTC.